The 15 T cell receptor beta chains presented below share a single source sample, sequenced in a study of T-cell memory formation after mild COVID-19. In TCRdb, the 5' RACE reads were re-called with MiXCR into one record per CDR3 protein. The table has under 300,000 distinct CDR3 sequences, roughly 8% seen once. Specimen: PBMCs or a T cell subset sorted from them (not recorded which). The receptors derive from a man younger than 35 who had mild COVID-19 (a few samples of this study predate the infection). Cell type and time point are not known.

This clonotype was found once. V is TRBV7-8 and J is TRBJ2-7; no firm D call. The CDR3 has 14 residues. V shed 2 bases and J shed 1 base, with 9 bases lying between them. Germline values: CDR1 SGHVS, CDR2 FQNEAQ. The CDR3, as DNA: TGTGCCAGCAGCTTATTGAGTGGGTCCTACGAGCAGTACGTC. Protein sequence: CASSLLSGSYEQYV.

This clonotype occurred a few times. The chain has TRBV7-9 and TRBJ1-6; perhaps TRBD1 as D (6 bases). This CDR3 contains 15 residues. Germline loops: CDR1 SEHNR, CDR2 FQNEAQ (reference sequence). Trimming took off 5 bases at V and 7 bases at J, with 15 bases between the two ends. DNA for the CDR3: TGTGCCAGCAGCCCCCCCCAGGGACACAATTCACCCCTCCACTTT. It translates to CASSPPQGHNSPLHF. The variable domain in full, completed from reference TRBV7-9 and TRBJ1-6, reads DTGVSQNPRHKITKRGQNVTFRCDPISEHNRLYWYRQTLGQGPEFLTYFQNEAQLEKSRLLSDRFSAERPKGSFSTLEIQRTEQGDSAMYLCASSPPQGHNSPLHFGNGTRLTVT.

This chain links TRBV3-1 with TRBJ1-1; TRBD1 matches 9 bases. Germline V gene data show CDR1 as LGHDT and CDR2 as YNNKEL (reference sequence). The CDR3 contains 17 residues. V shed 4 bases, J shed 3 bases, and the junction held 12 bases outside the gene matches. The CDR3 coding sequence is TGTGCCAGCAGCCTTTCGACAGGGGGTTTGGGAGACACTGAAGCTTTCTTT. As protein: CASSLSTGGLGDTEAFF. Complete variable domain (other parts from reference TRBV3-1 and TRBJ1-1): DTAVSQTPKYLVTQMGNDKSIKCEQNLGHDTMYWYKQDSKKFLKIMFSYNNKELIINETVPNRFSPKSPDKAHLNLHINSLELGDSAVYFCASSLSTGGLGDTEAFFGQGTRLTVV.

The V and J genes are TRBV5-4 and TRBJ2-1; TRBD2 might be the D (7 bases). Germline V gene lookup returns CDR1 SGHNT and CDR2 YYREEE (reference sequence). This CDR3 has 13 residues. The V end lost 9 bases, the J end lost 3 bases, and 13 bases lay between the germline ends. The CDR3 reads CATGGGDYNEQFF. The CDR3 DNA sequence: TGTGCCACTGGGGGGGGCGACTACAATGAGCAGTTCTTC.

The rearrangement links TRBV28 to TRBJ2-1; D is uncertain. V dropped 2 bases and J dropped 8 bases, with 10 bases sitting between them. In germline, CDR1 is MDHEN, CDR2 SYDVKM. The CDR3 is 13 amino acids. The chain's CDR3 is CASSLPYRDEQFF. CDR3 nucleotides: TGTGCCAGCAGTTTACCCTATAGGGATGAGCAGTTCTTC. Full variable domain (remainder filled in from reference TRBV28 and TRBJ2-1): DVKVTQSSRYLVKRTGEKVFLECVQDMDHENMFWYRQDPGLGLRLIYFSYDVKMKEKGDIPEGYSVSREKKERFSLILESASTNQTSMYLCASSLPYRDEQFFGPGTRLTVL.

The chain uses TRBV7-8 and TRBJ1-1, with unresolved D. The V gene's germline CDR1 is SGHVS and CDR2 FQNEAQ. V was cut by 2 bases and J by 2 bases, with 9 bases left in between. This CDR3 has 14 residues. The CDR3: CASSLRLANTEAFF. The CDR3, as DNA: TGTGCCAGCAGCTTAAGGTTGGCCAACACTGAAGCTTTCTTT.

A remark on this clonotype: One end of the junction does not line up with germline, which may come from a read error. The chain links TRBV7-2 to TRBJ2-1; 7 nucleotides line up with TRBD2. The CDR3 contains 14 residues. CDR1 is SGHTA and CDR2 is FQGNSA in the germline V gene. The CDR3 loop is CASRLGAGSPRQFF. As DNA, the CDR3 is TGTGCCAGCAGATTAGGAGCGGGGTCCCCTAGGCAGTTCTTC.

This clonotype appeared many times. J is TRBJ2-3 and V is TRBV20-1; 12 nucleotides line up with TRBD2. After removal of 3 bases from V and 4 bases from J, the junction contained 14 bases not matched to a gene. Germline-derived CDR1 and CDR2 are DFQATT and SNEGSKA (reference sequence). The CDR3 runs 18 residues. The CDR3 DNA reads as TGCAGTGCTAGTCGGCTAGCGGGGGGGCCCCTAGCGGCAGATACGCAGTATTTT. Protein sequence: CSASRLAGGPLAADTQYF.

This clonotype has a count of ten or more. V is TRBV4-3 and J is TRBJ2-2; D is ambiguous. CDR3 size: 16 residues. Germline assignment: CDR1 LGHNA and CDR2 YSLEER. Trimming pared 3 bases from V and 1 base from J, leaving 12 bases between. This chain's CDR3 is CASSQGLLLNTGELFF. The CDR3 DNA reads TGCGCCAGCAGCCAGGGCCTCTTACTGAACACCGGGGAGCTGTTTTTT.

This clonotype has a handful of counts. The gene calls are TRBV7-2 and TRBJ2-7, with 9 bases identical to TRBD1. Trimming removed 4 bases from V and 4 bases from J; junction bases left unmatched: 5. The CDR3 runs to 14 residues. Looked up from germline, CDR1 is SGHTA and CDR2 is FQGNSA. CDR3 protein: CASSWGTGNYEQYF. The CDR3 DNA sequence: TGTGCCAGCAGCTGGGGGACAGGGAATTACGAGCAGTACTTC.

This chain uses TRBV4-1 with TRBJ2-1; 12 nucleotides match TRBD2. V gave up 1 base and J gave up 7 bases; unmatched junction bases: 8. The CDR3 runs 17 residues. Per the germline V gene, CDR1 is MGHRA and CDR2 is YSYEKL. The CDR3 reads CASSQVTSGGPRNEQFF. The DNA of the CDR3 is TGCGCCAGCAGCCAAGTCACTAGCGGGGGGCCGAGGAATGAGCAGTTCTTC.

There are many counts of this clonotype. The V and J genes are TRBV7-9 and TRBJ2-1; the D gene is possibly TRBD2 (5 bases). Trimming took off 5 bases at V and 10 bases at J, with 9 bases between the two ends. CDR3 length: 11 residues. Germline V gene lookup returns CDR1 SEHNR and CDR2 FQNEAQ (reference sequence). The chain's CDR3 is CASSTRKEQFF. CDR3 nucleotide sequence: TGTGCCAGCAGCACTAGGAAAGAGCAGTTCTTC. Full variable domain (outside the CDR3, taken from reference TRBV7-9 and TRBJ2-1): DTGVSQNPRHKITKRGQNVTFRCDPISEHNRLYWYRQTLGQGPEFLTYFQNEAQLEKSRLLSDRFSAERPKGSFSTLEIQRTEQGDSAMYLCASSTRKEQFFGPGTRLTVL.

The table lists this clonotype with many counts. V gene TRBV3-1 combines with J gene TRBJ2-1; TRBD2 matches 11 bases. CDR1 is LGHDT and CDR2 is YNNKEL in the germline V gene (reference sequence). V lost 2 bases and J lost 7; bases outside the gene matches: 7. The CDR3 has 16 residues. CDR3 sequence (DNA): TGTGCCAGCAGCCAATTAGCGGGGGGGCGTAGGAATGAGCAGTTCTTC. This codes for CASSQLAGGRRNEQFF.

The CDR3 DNA sequence: TGCGCCAGAAGCAGGGGGAGCTCCTACAATGAGCAGTTCTTC. Translation: CARSRGSSYNEQFF. The chain uses TRBV5-1 and TRBJ2-1, with TRBD1 identical over 7 bases. This CDR3 contains 14 residues. V shed 8 bases and J 0 bases; nucleotides not matched to a gene: 5. Looked up from germline, CDR1 is SGHRS and CDR2 is YFSETQ.

This clonotype was found a few times. V and J are TRBV20-1 and TRBJ1-1; TRBD1 matches at 9 bases. V shed 3 bases and J 9 bases; nucleotides not matched to a gene: 8. The CDR3 is 13 amino acids. The germline V gene encodes CDR1 DFQATT and CDR2 SNEGSKA (reference sequence). CDR3 in amino acids: CSASGITGGKAFF. CDR3 nucleotide sequence: TGCAGTGCTAGCGGTATTACAGGGGGCAAAGCTTTCTTT.